This T cell receptor beta chain emerged from a study of CD8 T cells in Susac syndrome. With 7 bases removed from V and 2 bases from J, the gap between germline ends came to 14 bases. The CDR3 covers 14 residues. Random hexamers were used to reverse transcribe an amount of roughly 0.5 to 1 ug RNA. Via MiXCR, TCRdb re-called the immunoSEQ multiplex PCR reads, giving one row per CDR3 protein. The data contain about 300,000 distinct CDR3 sequences, approximately 91% of them singletons. The receptor was isolated from a human donor with multiple sclerosis. This sequence joins TRBV6-7 and TRBJ2-5, with D hard to call. TRBV6-7 falls under the ORF class, with uncertain function. The source material was CD8+ T cells from PBMCs. The CDR3 here is CASKTSLGQETQYF. The CDR3 bases are TGTGCCAGCAAGACGAGCCTGGGACAAGAGACCCAGTACTTC.